A single sample gave rise to the 27 T cell receptor beta chains below, sequenced in a study of beta chain features in type 1 diabetes. Expressed TCRB transcripts got sequenced, as all isolated RNA was reverse transcribed. The assay was immunoSEQ multiplex PCR, and TCRdb's table has in-frame clones only and misses some. The sample records around 350,000 clones, around 12% being singletons. Sequenced sample: naive CD4+ T cells from blood. The receptors were sampled from a man between 18 and 35 years old in good health.

This clone was seen a few times. The chain has TRBV25-1 and TRBJ2-3; D is unclear. The V gene lost 5 bases and the J gene lost 0 bases, with 9 bases spanning the gap. The CDR3 totals 14 residues. Per the germline V gene, CDR1 is MGHDK and CDR2 is SYGVNS. The CDR3 DNA reads as TGTGCCAGCAGTTATAGCCGAAGCACAGATACGCAGTATTTT. It encodes CASSYSRSTDTQYF.

This clone has just a few counts. J is TRBJ2-3 and V is TRBV7-3; D not certain. Per the germline V gene, CDR1 is SGHTA and CDR2 is FQGTGA. This CDR3 has 15 residues. V was shortened by 0 bases and J by 0 bases, with 7 bases between the two germline ends. CDR3 DNA sequence: TGTGCCAGCAGCTTAACGCCCGGTAGCACAGATACGCAGTATTTT. Translating it yields CASSLTPGSTDTQYF.

The chain uses TRBV7-6 and TRBJ2-6; the D is unclear. The CDR3 covers 19 residues. The V and J ends lost 0 bases and 0 bases respectively, with 15 bases between them. Looked up from germline, CDR1 is SGHVS and CDR2 is FNYEAQ. CDR3: CASSLALELAVSGANVLTF. In DNA, the CDR3 is TGTGCCAGCAGCTTAGCCTTGGAACTCGCGGTCTCTGGGGCCAACGTCCTGACTTTC.

The chain has TRBV6-5 and TRBJ2-5; 8 bases fit TRBD1. CDR1 is MNHEY, CDR2 SVGAGI, per germline. The CDR3 extends over 14 amino acids. The V segment lost 4 bases and the J segment 4 bases; nucleotides outside the gene matches: 5. CDR3 region: CASSWTGLGETQYF. Here the CDR3 DNA reads TGTGCCAGCAGTTGGACAGGGTTGGGAGAGACCCAGTACTTC.

This clone was detected only a few times. This chain uses TRBV29-1 with TRBJ1-2; 8 positions agree with TRBD1. The ends lost 7 bases at V and 7 bases at J; junction bases unmatched: 5. CDR1 is SQVTM and CDR2 is ANQGSEA in the germline V gene. This CDR3 comprises 11 residues. As DNA, the CDR3 is TGCAGCGGACAGGGGCTAACTGGCTACACCTTC. This sequence encodes CSGQGLTGYTF.

This clone turned up a few times. The J gene is TRBJ2-2, the V gene TRBV7-2, with TRBD2 as a possible D gene (6 bases). Germline CDR1 SGHTA, CDR2 FQGNSA. This CDR3 region has 17 residues. V was pared by 1 base and J by 5 bases, with 17 bases between. CDR3 bases: TGTGCCAGCAGCTTAGGGGGAACTAGCTCCTTGACCGGGGAGCTGTTTTTT. It codes for CASSLGGTSSLTGELFF.

This clone was seen a few times. The chain employs TRBV5-1 and TRBJ1-2; D is undetermined. Germline-derived CDR1 and CDR2 are SGHRS and YFSETQ. This CDR3 contains 13 residues. Trimming removed 0 bases from V and 2 bases from J, with 5 bases in between. The CDR3 DNA sequence: TGCGCCAGCAGCTTGGAACAGAACTATGGCTACACCTTC. Its translation is CASSLEQNYGYTF.

This clone has only a few counts. V and J are TRBV5-1 and TRBJ1-2; D gene unclear. Germline values: CDR1 SGHRS, CDR2 YFSETQ. V lost 0 bases to trimming and J lost 8 bases, with 20 bases between them. This CDR3 contains 16 residues. CDR3 residues: CASSLGTEARAWGYTF. As DNA, the CDR3 is TGCGCCAGCAGCTTGGGGACGGAGGCGCGGGCTTGGGGCTACACCTTC.

The chain has TRBV30 and TRBJ1-1; D call uncertain. The CDR3 is made up of 13 amino acids. The germline CDR1 and CDR2 sequences are GTSNPN and SVGIG (reference sequence). Deletions cut 4 bases from V and 0 bases from J, with 9 bases between. CDR3 region: CAWTLQLNTEAFF. CDR3 DNA sequence: TGTGCCTGGACGTTACAACTGAACACTGAAGCTTTCTTT. Combining the CDR3 with reference TRBV30 and TRBJ1-1 gives the whole variable domain SQTIHQWPATLVQPVGSPLSLECTVEGTSNPNLYWYRQAAGRGLQLLFYSVGIGQISSEVPQNLSASRPQDRQFILSSKKLLLSDSGFYLCAWTLQLNTEAFFGQGTRLTVV.

This clone was observed a few times. The rearrangement links TRBV2 to TRBJ2-5; TRBD1 agrees at 9 bases. CDR3 length equals 14 residues. In germline, CDR1 is SNHLY, CDR2 FYNNEI. The V gene end was trimmed by 6 bases and the J gene end by 5 bases; junction bases not matched to a gene: 7. CDR3 amino acids: CASSLQGARETQYF. The DNA for the CDR3 is TGTGCCAGCAGCTTACAGGGGGCTCGGGAGACCCAGTACTTC.

This clone has a handful of counts. V and J are TRBV6-5 and TRBJ2-1; TRBD2 matches at 13 bases. Trimming cost V 4 bases and J 13 bases; bases outside gene matches: 7. The CDR3 loop spans 14 amino acids. The germline V gene encodes CDR1 MNHEY and CDR2 SVGAGI. CDR3 in amino acids: CASSFPGLAGLQFF. Here the CDR3 DNA reads TGTGCCAGCAGTTTCCCGGGACTAGCGGGATTACAGTTCTTC.

The chain is built from TRBV30 and TRBJ2-7; 8 positions agree with TRBD2. Germline V CDR1 and CDR2: GTSNPN, SVGIG (reference sequence). V trimming: 0 bases; J trimming: 4 bases; junction bases outside the gene matches: 11. This CDR3 has 16 amino acids. Written as DNA, the CDR3 is TGTGCCTGGAGTGTACTTCCGGGCGGGAGGAGATACGAGCAGTACTTC. It is translated as CAWSVLPGGRRYEQYF.

This clone has just a few counts. CDR3 nucleotide sequence: TGTGCCAGCAGCTTAGGAGTAGGGCGGGGGGGCCCAGATACGCAGTATTTT. Its protein is CASSLGVGRGGPDTQYF. V usage is TRBV11-2 and J usage is TRBJ2-3; 9 bases map to TRBD2. CDR1 and CDR2 (germline): SGHAT, FQNNGV. The CDR3 consists of 17 residues. J gave up 4 bases and V 1 base, and 9 bases lay outside the gene matches.

This clone was observed a few times. V and J are TRBV5-1 and TRBJ2-3; 7 bases are a match to TRBD2. V was clipped by 4 bases and J by 1 base; unmatched bases: 6. The CDR3 consists of 15 residues. Germline V gene data show CDR1 as SGHRS and CDR2 as YFSETQ. The CDR3 spells CASSGGSGGTDTQYF. The CDR3 DNA sequence: TGCGCCAGCAGCGGGGGGAGCGGGGGCACAGATACGCAGTATTTT.

This chain connects TRBV10-3 to TRBJ2-4; 10 bases map to TRBD1. V was clipped by 9 bases and J by 1 base; unmatched bases: 12. Germline CDR1 and CDR2: ENHRY and SYGVKD. This CDR3 is built from 17 residues. CDR3 sequence reads: CAISDRGEYNAKNIQYF. The CDR3 DNA follows: TGTGCCATATCGGACAGGGGGGAGTACAACGCCAAAAACATTCAGTACTTC.

In its sample, this clone was seen a few times. This CDR3 is CASSFRTGPTGELFF. As DNA, the CDR3 is TGTGCCAGCAGCTTTAGGACAGGCCCGACCGGGGAGCTGTTTTTT. The genes are TRBV7-2 and TRBJ2-2, with 7 nucleotides matching TRBD1. With V trimmed by 3 bases and J by 5 bases, 6 bases remained unmatched. Germline loops: CDR1 SGHTA, CDR2 FQGNSA. CDR3 length equals 15 residues.

V usage is TRBV15 and J usage is TRBJ1-4, with D hard to call. Trimming cost V 0 bases and J 5 bases, with 10 bases left between them. The CDR3 contains 15 residues. CDR1 is LNHNV and CDR2 is YYDKDF in the germline V gene (reference sequence). In DNA, the CDR3 is TGTGCCACCAGCAGAGATGGGCAGAGAAATGAAAAACTGTTTTTT. This sequence encodes CATSRDGQRNEKLFF. Supplemented by reference TRBV15 and TRBJ1-4, the full variable domain reads DAMVIQNPRYQVTQFGKPVTLSCSQTLNHNVMYWYQQKSSQAPKLLFHYYDKDFNNEADTPDNFQSRRPNTSFCFLDIRSPGLGDTAMYLCATSRDGQRNEKLFFGSGTQLSVL.

A few counts support this clone. This sample includes further DNA sequences coding for the same CDR3. The V call is TRBV5-1, the J call TRBJ2-3; D is unclear. Deletions cut 0 bases from V and 5 bases from J, with 4 bases between. This CDR3 region has 12 residues. CDR1 and CDR2 (germline): SGHRS, YFSETQ. This CDR3 is CASSLAGDTQYF. DNA for the CDR3: TGCGCCAGCAGCTTGGCGGGAGATACGCAGTATTTT.

This clone has a handful of counts. The J gene is TRBJ2-3, the V gene TRBV7-2; TRBD1 is a possible D gene (6 bases). In germline, CDR1 is SGHTA, CDR2 FQGNSA. Trimming left V 4 bases short and J 0 bases short, with 14 bases between. This CDR3 has 16 residues. Here the CDR3 DNA reads TGTGCCAGCAGCTGGACAGCCCACCTCAGCACAGATACGCAGTATTTT. Translation gives CASSWTAHLSTDTQYF.

The gene calls are TRBV10-3 and TRBJ1-2; D is uncertain. This CDR3 has 12 amino acids. CDR1 and CDR2 from the germline V gene are ENHRY and SYGVKD. The V end lost 4 bases, the J end lost 8 bases, and 11 bases lay between the germline ends. The CDR3, as DNA: TGTGCCATCAGTGGTGACACATTAGGCTACACCTTC. Translation gives CAISGDTLGYTF.

V is TRBV18 and J is TRBJ2-1; 12 bases agree with TRBD2. Germline assignment: CDR1 KGHSH and CDR2 LQKENI. This CDR3 has 15 residues. V was clipped by 2 bases and J by 7 bases; unmatched bases: 3. The CDR3 reads CASSPALAGGNEQFF. CDR3 nucleotide sequence: TGTGCCAGCTCACCAGCGCTAGCGGGGGGGAATGAGCAGTTCTTC.

The V and J genes are TRBV11-2 and TRBJ2-3; 12 positions match TRBD2. The length of the CDR3 is 16 residues. The V and J ends lost 6 bases and 2 bases, in that order; junction bases with no gene match: 6. Germline assignment: CDR1 SGHAT and CDR2 FQNNGV. CDR3 sequence reads: CASRSRLAGVTDTQYF. The CDR3 DNA is TGTGCCAGCAGATCCCGACTAGCGGGGGTCACAGATACGCAGTATTTT.

This clone was recorded at least ten times. The rearrangement uses TRBV29-1 and TRBJ2-7, with D possibly being TRBD2 (6 bases). CDR3 length equals 12 residues. Trimming took off 3 bases at V and 2 bases at J, with 8 bases between the two ends. Germline values: CDR1 SQVTM, CDR2 ANQGSEA. In nucleotides, the CDR3 is TGCAGCGTTGAGGGGGGACCCTACGAGCAGTACTTC. Protein sequence: CSVEGGPYEQYF.

This clone turned up a few times. The rearrangement joins TRBV6-5 to TRBJ2-7, with 7 bases identical to TRBD1. CDR3 length equals 14 residues. Germline CDR1 reads MNHEY; CDR2 reads SVGAGI. V lost 7 bases, J lost 0 bases, and 6 bases stayed unmatched. The CDR3 DNA reads TGTGCCAGCAAAACAGGGGCCCTCTCCTACGAGCAGTACTTC. This translates into CASKTGALSYEQYF.

This clone was seen only once. This chain connects TRBV7-3 to TRBJ2-2; TRBD1 agrees at 9 bases. Losses at the gene ends were 5 bases for V and 2 bases for J; bases not matched to a gene: 6. The CDR3 has 16 residues. CDR1 and CDR2 (germline): SGHTA, FQGTGA. For the CDR3, the DNA is TGTGCCAGCAGCCTGTGGGACAGGGCCAACACCGGGGAGCTGTTTTTT. Translating it yields CASSLWDRANTGELFF.

In DNA, the CDR3 is TGTGCCAGCAGTTCGGCAAGACAGCTTCTAGCCAAAAACATTCAGTACTTC. Amino acids: CASSSARQLLAKNIQYF. The V call is TRBV7-2, the J call TRBJ2-4, with a possible D match to TRBD1 (5 bases). There are 17 residues in the CDR3. Trimming removed 6 bases at V and 0 bases at J, with 18 bases between. In germline, CDR1 is SGHTA, CDR2 FQGNSA. Drawing the rest from reference TRBV7-2 and TRBJ2-4, the complete variable domain is GAGVSQSPSNKVTEKGKDVELRCDPISGHTALYWYRQSLGQGLEFLIYFQGNSAPDKSGLPSDRFSAERTGGSVSTLTIQRTQQEDSAVYLCASSSARQLLAKNIQYFGAGTRLSVL.

This chain joins TRBV18 and TRBJ2-7, with D maybe TRBD1 (5 bases). Germline loops: CDR1 KGHSH, CDR2 LQKENI. The CDR3 spans 13 residues. V was shortened by 3 bases and J by 4 bases, with 10 bases between the two germline ends. CDR3 region: CASSPATEYEQYF. CDR3 coding DNA: TGTGCCAGCTCACCCGCGACAGAATACGAGCAGTACTTC.